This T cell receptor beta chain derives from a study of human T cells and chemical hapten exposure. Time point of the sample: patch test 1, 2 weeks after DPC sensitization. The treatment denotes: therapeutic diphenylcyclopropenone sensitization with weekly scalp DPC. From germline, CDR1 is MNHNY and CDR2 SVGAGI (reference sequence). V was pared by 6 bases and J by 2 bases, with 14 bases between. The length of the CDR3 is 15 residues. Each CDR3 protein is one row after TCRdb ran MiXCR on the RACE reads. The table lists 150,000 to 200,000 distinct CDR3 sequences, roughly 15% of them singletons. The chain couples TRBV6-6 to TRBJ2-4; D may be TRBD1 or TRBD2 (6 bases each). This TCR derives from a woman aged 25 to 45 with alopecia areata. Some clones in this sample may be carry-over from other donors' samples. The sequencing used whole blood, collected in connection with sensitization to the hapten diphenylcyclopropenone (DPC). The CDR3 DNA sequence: TGTGCCAGCAGCTCACAGGGACTCACCAAAAACATTCAGTACTTC. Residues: CASSSQGLTKNIQYF.